This TCR beta chain stems from a study of cytomegalovirus exposure and HLA in healthy donors. General observations from the study: The authors judged a highly shared variant cluster likely a sequencing artifact. A later analysis found that most CMV-associated TCR beta chains appeared HLA-restricted. Analyses of presence/absence relied on an assumption of roughly uniform sequencing depth across donors. There were a few CMV-associated chains whose specificity for CMV antigens was confirmed in vitro.

With respect to this clone: The target antigen is unknown.

Germline V CDR1 and CDR2: SGDLS, YYNGEE. The CDR3 totals 15 residues. V gave up 3 bases and J gave up 7 bases; unmatched junction bases: 8. The PCR was carried out with 60 Vbeta primers and 13 Jbeta primers. Data came from immunoSEQ multiplex PCR; TCRdb stores just in-frame clones and leaves some out. There are 110,000 or so clones in the sample; 60% to 80% occur only once, and less than 5.5% lies in the top ten. The chain recombines TRBV9 with TRBJ2-7, with 12 bases that match TRBD1. The source is a woman aged 25 to 45 in good health and CMV-seropositive. Sequenced: PBMCs. The CDR3 reads CASSEGTGGLYEQYF. The CDR3 coding sequence is TGTGCCAGCAGCGAAGGGACAGGGGGCCTCTATGAGCAGTACTTC. The full variable domain, in which reference TRBV9 and TRBJ2-7 provide the parts outside the CDR3, is DSGVTQTPKHLITATGQRVTLRCSPRSGDLSVYWYQQSLDQGLQFLIQYYNGEERAKGNILERFSAQQFPDLHSELNLSSLELGDSALYFCASSEGTGGLYEQYFGPGTRLTVT.